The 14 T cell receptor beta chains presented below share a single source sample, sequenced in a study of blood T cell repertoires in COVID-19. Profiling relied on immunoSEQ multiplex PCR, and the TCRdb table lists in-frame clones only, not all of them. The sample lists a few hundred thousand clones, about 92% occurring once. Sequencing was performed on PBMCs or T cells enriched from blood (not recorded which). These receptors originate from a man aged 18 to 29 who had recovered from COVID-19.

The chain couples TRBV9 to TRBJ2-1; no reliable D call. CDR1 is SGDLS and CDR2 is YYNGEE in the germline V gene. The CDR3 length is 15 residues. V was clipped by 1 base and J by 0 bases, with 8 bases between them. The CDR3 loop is CASSVTDNSYNEQFF. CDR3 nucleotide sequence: TGTGCCAGCAGCGTAACAGATAACTCCTACAATGAGCAGTTCTTC.

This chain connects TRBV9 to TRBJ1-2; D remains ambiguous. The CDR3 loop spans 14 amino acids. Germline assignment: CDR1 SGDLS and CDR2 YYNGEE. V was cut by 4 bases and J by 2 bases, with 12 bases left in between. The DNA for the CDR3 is TGTGCCAGCAGCCGAGGAAGAACGAACTATGGCTACACCTTC. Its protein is CASSRGRTNYGYTF.

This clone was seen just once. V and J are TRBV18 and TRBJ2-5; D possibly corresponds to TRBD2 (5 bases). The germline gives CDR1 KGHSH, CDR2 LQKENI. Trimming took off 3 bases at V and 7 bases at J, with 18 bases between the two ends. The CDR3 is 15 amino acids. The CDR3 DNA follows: TGTGCCAGCTCACCCTCGACCGCGCCCGGAGGGACCCAGTACTTC. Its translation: CASSPSTAPGGTQYF.

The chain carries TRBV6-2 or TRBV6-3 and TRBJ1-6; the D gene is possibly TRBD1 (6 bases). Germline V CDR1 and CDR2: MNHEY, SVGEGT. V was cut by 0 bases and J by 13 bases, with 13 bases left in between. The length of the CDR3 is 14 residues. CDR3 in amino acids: CASSYSGEGVPLHF. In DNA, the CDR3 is TGTGCCAGCAGTTACTCAGGGGAGGGGGTGCCCCTCCACTTT.

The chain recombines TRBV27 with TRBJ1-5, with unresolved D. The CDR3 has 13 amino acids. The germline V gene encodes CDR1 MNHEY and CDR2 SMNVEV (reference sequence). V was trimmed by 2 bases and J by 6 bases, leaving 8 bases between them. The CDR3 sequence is CASSLRSGQPQHF. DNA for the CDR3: TGTGCCAGCAGTTTACGGAGCGGTCAGCCCCAGCATTTT.

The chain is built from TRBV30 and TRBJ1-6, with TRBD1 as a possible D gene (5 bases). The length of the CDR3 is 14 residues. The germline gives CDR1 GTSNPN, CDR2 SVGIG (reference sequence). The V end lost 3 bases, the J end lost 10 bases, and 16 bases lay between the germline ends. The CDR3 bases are TGTGCCTGGAGACCCAGGGAAGTTTGGTCACCCCTCCACTTT. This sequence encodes CAWRPREVWSPLHF. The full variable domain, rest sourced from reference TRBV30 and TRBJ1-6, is SQTIHQWPATLVQPVGSPLSLECTVEGTSNPNLYWYRQAAGRGLQLLFYSVGIGQISSEVPQNLSASRPQDRQFILSSKKLLLSDSGFYLCAWRPREVWSPLHFGNGTRLTVT.

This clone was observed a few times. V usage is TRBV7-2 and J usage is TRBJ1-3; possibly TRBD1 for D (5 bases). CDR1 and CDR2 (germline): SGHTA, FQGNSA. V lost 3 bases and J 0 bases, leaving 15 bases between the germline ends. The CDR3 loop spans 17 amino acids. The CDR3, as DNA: TGTGCCAGCAGCTTGCCGACAGTCTTGGGCTCTGGAAACACCATATATTTT. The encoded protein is CASSLPTVLGSGNTIYF.

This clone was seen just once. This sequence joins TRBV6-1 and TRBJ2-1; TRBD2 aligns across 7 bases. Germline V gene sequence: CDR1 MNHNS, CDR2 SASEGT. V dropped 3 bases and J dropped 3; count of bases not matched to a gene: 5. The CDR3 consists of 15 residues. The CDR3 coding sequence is TGTGCCAGCAGTGATTCGGGGGGTGGCTACAATGAGCAGTTCTTC. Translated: CASSDSGGGYNEQFF.

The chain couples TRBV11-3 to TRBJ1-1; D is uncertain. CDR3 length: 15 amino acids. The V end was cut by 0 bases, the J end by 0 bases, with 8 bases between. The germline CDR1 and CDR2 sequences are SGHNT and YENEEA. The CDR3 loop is CASSLDRSVNTEAFF. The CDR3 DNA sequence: TGTGCCAGCAGCTTAGATCGCAGCGTGAACACTGAAGCTTTCTTT.

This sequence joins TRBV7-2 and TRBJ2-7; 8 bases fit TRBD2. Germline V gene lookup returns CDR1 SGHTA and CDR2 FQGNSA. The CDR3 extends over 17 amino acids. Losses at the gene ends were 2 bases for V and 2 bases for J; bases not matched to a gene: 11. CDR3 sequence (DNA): TGTGCCAGCAGCTTATCTCTTGGGTCTAGCGGGCCCTACGAGCAGTACTTC. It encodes CASSLSLGSSGPYEQYF.

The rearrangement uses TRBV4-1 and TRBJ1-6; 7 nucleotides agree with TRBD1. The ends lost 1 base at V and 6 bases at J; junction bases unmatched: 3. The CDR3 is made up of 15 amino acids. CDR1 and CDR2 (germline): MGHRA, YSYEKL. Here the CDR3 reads CASSQGNRGNSPLHF. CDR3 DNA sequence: TGCGCCAGCAGCCAAGGTAACAGGGGTAATTCACCCCTCCACTTT.

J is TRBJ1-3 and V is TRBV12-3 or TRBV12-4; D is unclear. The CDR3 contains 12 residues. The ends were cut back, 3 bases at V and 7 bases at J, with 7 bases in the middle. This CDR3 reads CASSFPRNTIYF. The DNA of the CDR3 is TGTGCCAGCAGTTTCCCCCGGAACACCATATATTTT.

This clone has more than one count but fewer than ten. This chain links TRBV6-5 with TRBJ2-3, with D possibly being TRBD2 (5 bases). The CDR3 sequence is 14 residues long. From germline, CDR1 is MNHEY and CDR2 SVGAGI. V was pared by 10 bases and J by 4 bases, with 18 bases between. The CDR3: CATHEGASPDTQYF. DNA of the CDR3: TGTGCCACCCACGAGGGAGCCAGTCCAGATACGCAGTATTTT.

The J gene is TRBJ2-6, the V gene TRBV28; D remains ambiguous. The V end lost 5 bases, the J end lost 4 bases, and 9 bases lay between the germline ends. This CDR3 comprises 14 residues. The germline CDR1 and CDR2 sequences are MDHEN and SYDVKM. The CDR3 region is CASSLPSGANVLTF. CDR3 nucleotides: TGTGCCAGCAGTCTCCCGTCGGGGGCCAACGTCCTGACTTTC.